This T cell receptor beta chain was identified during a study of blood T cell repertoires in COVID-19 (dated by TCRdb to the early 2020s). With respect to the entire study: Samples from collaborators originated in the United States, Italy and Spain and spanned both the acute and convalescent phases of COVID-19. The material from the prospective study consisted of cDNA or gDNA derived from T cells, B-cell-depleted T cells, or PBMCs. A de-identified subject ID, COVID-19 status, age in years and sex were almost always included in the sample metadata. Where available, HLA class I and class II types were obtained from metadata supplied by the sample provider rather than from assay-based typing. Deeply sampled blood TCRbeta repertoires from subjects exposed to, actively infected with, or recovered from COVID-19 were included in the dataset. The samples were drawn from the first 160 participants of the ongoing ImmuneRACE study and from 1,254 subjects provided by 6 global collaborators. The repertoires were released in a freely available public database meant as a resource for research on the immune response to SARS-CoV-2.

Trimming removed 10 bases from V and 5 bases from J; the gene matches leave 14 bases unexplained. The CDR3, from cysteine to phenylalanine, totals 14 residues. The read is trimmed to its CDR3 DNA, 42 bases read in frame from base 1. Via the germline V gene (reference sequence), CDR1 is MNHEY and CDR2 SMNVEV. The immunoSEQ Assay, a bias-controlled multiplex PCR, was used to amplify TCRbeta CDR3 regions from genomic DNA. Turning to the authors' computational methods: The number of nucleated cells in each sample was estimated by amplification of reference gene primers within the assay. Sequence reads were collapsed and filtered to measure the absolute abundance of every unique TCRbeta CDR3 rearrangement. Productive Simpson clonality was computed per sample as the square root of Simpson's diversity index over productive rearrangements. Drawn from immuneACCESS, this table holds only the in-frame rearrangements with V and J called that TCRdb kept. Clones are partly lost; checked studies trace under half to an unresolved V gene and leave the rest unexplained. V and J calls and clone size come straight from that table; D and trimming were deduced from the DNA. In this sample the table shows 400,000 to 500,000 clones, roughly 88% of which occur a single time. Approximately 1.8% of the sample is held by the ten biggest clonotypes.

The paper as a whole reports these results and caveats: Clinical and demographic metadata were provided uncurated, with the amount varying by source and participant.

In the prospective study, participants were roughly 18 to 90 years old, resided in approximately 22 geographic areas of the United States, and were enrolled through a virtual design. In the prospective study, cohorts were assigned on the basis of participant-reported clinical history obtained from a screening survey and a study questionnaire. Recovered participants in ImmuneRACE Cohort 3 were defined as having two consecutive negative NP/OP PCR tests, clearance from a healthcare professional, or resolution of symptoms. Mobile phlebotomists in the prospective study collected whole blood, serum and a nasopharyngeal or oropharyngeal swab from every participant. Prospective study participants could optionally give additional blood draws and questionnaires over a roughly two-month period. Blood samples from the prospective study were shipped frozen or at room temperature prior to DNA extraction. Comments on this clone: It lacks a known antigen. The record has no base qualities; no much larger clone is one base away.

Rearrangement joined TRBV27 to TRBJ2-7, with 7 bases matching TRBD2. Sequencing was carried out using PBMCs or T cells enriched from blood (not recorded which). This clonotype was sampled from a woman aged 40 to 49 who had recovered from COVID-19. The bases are TGTGCCAACCATACCACTAGCGTCGGCCACGAGCAGTACTTC. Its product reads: CANHTTSVGHEQYF.